Following are 17 T cell receptor beta chains from one sample sequenced in a study of blood T cell repertoires in COVID-19. Profiled with immunoSEQ multiplex PCR; TCRdb holds only in-frame clones, not every one. Here the sample spans 200,000 to 250,000 clones, 80% to 95% being singletons. The sample was PBMCs or T cells enriched from blood (not recorded which). The receptor source for this set is a woman younger than 35 who had recovered from COVID-19.

The chain employs TRBV12-5 and TRBJ2-1, with a possible D match to TRBD1 (5 bases). The CDR3 has 15 residues. The germline V and J ends were trimmed by 1 base and 4 bases, with 11 bases remaining between them. Germline-derived CDR1 and CDR2 are LGHNT and FRNRAP. CDR3 sequence reads: CASGLAPRAYNEQFF. Here the CDR3 DNA reads TGTGCTAGTGGTTTGGCCCCCAGGGCATACAATGAGCAGTTCTTC.

V is TRBV10-1 and J is TRBJ1-1; 7 bases map to TRBD1. The CDR3 has 12 amino acids. V gave up 6 bases and J gave up 9 bases; unmatched junction bases: 7. CDR1 is WNHNN and CDR2 is SYGVQD in the germline V gene (reference sequence). The CDR3 protein is CASRDRRAQAFF. DNA of the CDR3: TGCGCCAGCAGGGACAGGAGGGCTCAAGCTTTCTTT.

Here the CDR3 reads CASSQNRGNSPLHF. The CDR3 bases are TGCGCCAGCAGCCAGAACCGAGGGAATTCACCCCTCCACTTT. This chain connects TRBV5-1 to TRBJ1-6; no definite D call. Trimming cost V 4 bases and J 7 bases, with 12 bases left between them. Germline loops: CDR1 SGHRS, CDR2 YFSETQ. The CDR3 runs to 14 residues.

This clone was detected once. The chain joins TRBV5-6 to TRBJ1-2, with 12 bases lining up with TRBD1. Germline CDR1 and CDR2: SGHDT and YYEEEE. The CDR3 is 16 amino acids. J lost 2 bases, V lost 0 bases, and 2 bases had no gene match. CDR3 region: CASSLVGQGANYGYTF. As DNA, the CDR3 is TGTGCCAGCAGCTTGGTGGGACAGGGGGCGAACTATGGCTACACCTTC.

This clone appeared once. V and J are TRBV5-6 and TRBJ1-6, with D hard to call. Germline V CDR1 and CDR2: SGHDT, YYEEEE. The CDR3 length is 14 residues. The V and J ends lost 1 base and 10 bases respectively, with 12 bases between them. The DNA for the CDR3 is TGTGCCAGCAGCTTGCGGGGATTCAGCTCACCCCTCCACTTT. Its protein product is CASSLRGFSSPLHF.

In this sample, this clone turned up once. This chain joins TRBV7-9 and TRBJ2-3; D remains unclear. The V gene's germline CDR1 is SEHNR and CDR2 FQNEAQ (reference sequence). With 7 bases removed from V and 3 bases from J, the gap between germline ends came to 5 bases. The CDR3 length is 11 residues. This CDR3 reads CASIQTDTQYF. CDR3 sequence (DNA): TGTGCCAGCATCCAAACAGATACGCAGTATTTT.

The chain employs TRBV27 and TRBJ1-2, with D unclear. The germline V gene encodes CDR1 MNHEY and CDR2 SMNVEV (reference sequence). The CDR3 extends over 15 amino acids. Between the trimmed V and J ends, which lost 7 bases and 0 bases, there was a span of 15 bases. CDR3 nucleotide sequence: TGTGCCAGCAACCCCCACTCTGGTTCTAACTATGGCTACACCTTC. This gives the protein CASNPHSGSNYGYTF.

The chain combines TRBV24-1 with TRBJ2-2; D gene ambiguous. This CDR3 is built from 12 residues. V shed 6 bases and J shed 7 bases, with 8 bases lying between them. The germline V gene has CDR1 KGHDR and CDR2 SFDVKD. CDR3 protein: CATSPGYGELFF. In DNA, the CDR3 is TGTGCCACCAGTCCGGGTTACGGGGAGCTGTTTTTT.

The rearrangement links TRBV4-2 to TRBJ1-1; the D is unclear. V was clipped by 2 bases and J by 8 bases, with 12 bases between them. This CDR3 spans 13 amino acids. Germline V CDR1 and CDR2: LGHNA, YNFKEQ. The CDR3 sequence is CASSQFWSAEAFF. CDR3 coding DNA: TGTGCCAGCAGCCAATTTTGGTCCGCGGAAGCTTTCTTT.

The gene calls are TRBV9 and TRBJ2-3; 13 bases are a match to TRBD2. The CDR3 totals 17 residues. CDR1 SGDLS and CDR2 YYNGEE come from the germline V gene. Trimming at V came to 4 bases and at J to 2 bases, leaving 7 bases not matched to a gene. CDR3 sequence (DNA): TGTGCCAGCAGCCTTCGACTAGCGGGAGGTCTCACAGATACGCAGTATTTT. This translates into CASSLRLAGGLTDTQYF.

The V call is TRBV5-1, the J call TRBJ1-6; the D gene is possibly TRBD1 (5 bases). This CDR3 region has 16 residues. Germline CDR1 and CDR2: SGHRS and YFSETQ. The V end lost 4 bases, the J end lost 7 bases, and 18 bases lay between the germline ends. The CDR3 here is CASSDRSSHSNSPLHF. In nucleotides, the CDR3 is TGCGCCAGCAGCGACAGATCTTCGCACTCGAATTCACCCCTCCACTTT.

This clone has only a few counts. The genes are TRBV5-4 and TRBJ1-3; 7 nucleotides line up with TRBD1. The CDR3 consists of 17 residues. J was trimmed by 0 bases and V by 3 bases; bases with no gene match: 9. Germline-derived CDR1 and CDR2 are SGHNT and YYREEE (reference sequence). The CDR3 nucleotides are TGTGCCAGCAGCTCCGGGACAGAAGGATTCTCTGGAAACACCATATATTTT. Protein: CASSSGTEGFSGNTIYF. The full variable domain, with the rest looked up from reference TRBV5-4 and TRBJ1-3, is ETGVTQSPTHLIKTRGQQVTLRCSSQSGHNTVSWYQQALGQGPQFIFQYYREEENGRGNFPPRFSGLQFPNYSSELNVNALELDDSALYLCASSSGTEGFSGNTIYFGEGSWLTVV.

This chain connects TRBV19 to TRBJ1-2; 7 bases are shared with TRBD1. Germline V gives CDR1 LNHDA, CDR2 SQIVND (reference sequence). The ends lost 7 bases at V and 7 bases at J; junction bases unmatched: 3. The CDR3 runs 11 residues. CDR3 residues: CASKGAVGYTF. DNA for the CDR3: TGTGCCAGTAAGGGGGCGGTTGGCTACACCTTC.

The chain couples TRBV3-1 (or the pseudogene TRBV3-2) to TRBJ2-1; TRBD1 agrees at 7 bases. The CDR3 runs to 17 residues. Germline-derived CDR1 and CDR2 are LGHDT and YNNKEL (reference sequence). V lost 1 base, J lost 10 bases, and 16 bases stayed unmatched. The CDR3 DNA reads as TGTGCCAGCAGCCAAGCTACCGGGACAGAGGCGCTGAAGGAGCAGTTCTTC. Residues: CASSQATGTEALKEQFF.

The J gene is TRBJ1-4, the V gene TRBV7-8; TRBD1 agrees at 8 bases. The CDR3 is 15 residues long. After removal of 5 bases from V and 3 bases from J, the junction contained 5 bases not matched to a gene. Germline V lookup: CDR1 SGHVS, CDR2 FQNEAQ. This CDR3 reads CASSVRTGSNEKLFF. The CDR3 DNA follows: TGTGCCAGCAGCGTGAGGACAGGGTCTAATGAAAAACTGTTTTTT.

The rearrangement links TRBV20-1 to TRBJ2-7; D remains ambiguous. The ends were cut back, 3 bases at V and 3 bases at J, with 9 bases in the middle. The CDR3 consists of 12 residues. Germline values: CDR1 DFQATT, CDR2 SNEGSKA (reference sequence). The CDR3 bases are TGCAGTGCTAGTCCTGGCAACTACGAGCAGTACTTC. Protein: CSASPGNYEQYF.

This clone was recorded only once. V usage is TRBV28 and J usage is TRBJ2-7, with a weak D call TRBD2 (5 bases). The CDR3 spans 14 residues. The germline V gene encodes CDR1 MDHEN and CDR2 SYDVKM. With 2 bases removed from V and 1 base from J, the gap between germline ends came to 9 bases. The CDR3 is CASSLTGSSYEQYF. The CDR3 DNA reads TGTGCCAGCAGTTTAACGGGATCATCCTACGAGCAGTACTTC.